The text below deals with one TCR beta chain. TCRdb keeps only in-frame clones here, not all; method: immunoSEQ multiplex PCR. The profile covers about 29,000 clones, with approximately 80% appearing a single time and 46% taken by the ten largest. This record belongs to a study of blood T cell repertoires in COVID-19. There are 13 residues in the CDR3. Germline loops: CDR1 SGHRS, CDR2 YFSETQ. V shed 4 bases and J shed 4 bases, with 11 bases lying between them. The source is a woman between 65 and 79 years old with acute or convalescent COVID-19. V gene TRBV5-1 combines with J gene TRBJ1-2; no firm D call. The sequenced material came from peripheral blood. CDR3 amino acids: CASSTTPSYGYTF. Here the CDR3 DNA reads TGCGCCAGCAGCACGACACCCAGCTATGGCTACACCTTC.